These 21 T cell receptor beta chains originate from one sample sequenced in a study of beta chain features in type 1 diabetes. Expressed TCRB transcripts were sequenced, since all the RNA that had been isolated was reverse transcribed. Some clones are missing from TCRdb's copy, which holds only in-frame ones; the method was immunoSEQ multiplex PCR. The sample lists about 150,000 clones, 11% occurring once. Sequenced material: central memory CD4+ T cells from blood. The receptor set was obtained from a man aged 18 to 35 in good health.

This clone was seen a handful of times. This rearrangement joins TRBV29-1 to TRBJ2-3; D not resolved. The V and J ends lost 4 bases and 2 bases respectively, with 13 bases between them. The CDR3 runs 14 residues. Germline V gene sequence: CDR1 SQVTM, CDR2 ANQGSEA. The CDR3 sequence is CSVASVPLTDTQYF. CDR3 coding DNA: TGCAGCGTTGCGTCTGTCCCCCTCACAGATACGCAGTATTTT.

This clone was found many times. The chain couples TRBV10-3 to TRBJ1-1; no firm D call. Between the trimmed V and J ends, which lost 6 bases and 4 bases, there was a span of 15 bases. The germline V gene has CDR1 ENHRY and CDR2 SYGVKD. The CDR3 consists of 14 residues. CDR3 protein: CAIRAGMGSTEAFF. The CDR3 nucleotides read TGTGCCATCAGAGCAGGAATGGGATCCACTGAAGCTTTCTTT.

This clone was detected many times. The V and J genes are TRBV9 and TRBJ2-4; 9 bases agree with TRBD1. V trimming: 4 bases; J trimming: 2 bases; junction bases outside the gene matches: 7. This CDR3 contains 16 residues. Germline V gene sequence: CDR1 SGDLS, CDR2 YYNGEE. CDR3 amino acids: CASSSQGAPSKNIQYF. CDR3 coding DNA: TGTGCCAGCAGCTCACAGGGGGCGCCGTCCAAAAACATTCAGTACTTC.

The table lists this clone with a count of one. The gene calls are TRBV5-1 and TRBJ1-5; D may be TRBD1 (6 bases). V was pared by 2 bases and J by 6 bases, with 15 bases between. The CDR3 covers 15 residues. In germline, CDR1 is SGHRS, CDR2 YFSETQ. CDR3 sequence reads: CASSLMGGPGQPQHF. The CDR3 DNA sequence: TGCGCCAGCAGCTTAATGGGGGGGCCTGGTCAGCCCCAGCATTTT.

The gene calls are TRBV4-2 and TRBJ2-4, with TRBD1 as a possible D gene (6 bases). V lost 0 bases and J lost 2, with 11 bases in between. The germline CDR1 and CDR2 sequences are LGHNA and YNFKEQ. The CDR3 has 16 amino acids. The CDR3 protein is CASSQDQQGTKNIQYF. The DNA of the CDR3 is TGTGCCAGCAGCCAAGATCAACAGGGAACCAAAAACATTCAGTACTTC.

Comment on this clone: An end of the junction does not agree with germline; a read error may underlie this. The J gene is TRBJ1-2, the V gene TRBV29-1; no reliable D call. CDR3 length: 15 residues. CDR1 is SQVTM, CDR2 ANQGSEA, per germline. The CDR3: CSVDLQHSENYDYTF. DNA of the CDR3: TGCAGCGTTGATTTACAGCACAGCGAGAACTATGACTACACCTTC.

This clone was observed at least ten times. The J gene is TRBJ2-7, the V gene TRBV5-6, with D perhaps being TRBD1 or TRBD2 (5 bases each). The V gene's germline CDR1 is SGHDT and CDR2 YYEEEE. The CDR3 sequence is 15 residues long. V lost 3 bases and J 6 bases, leaving 19 bases between the germline ends. This chain's CDR3 is CASSSTGTPQSEQYF. The CDR3 DNA reads TGTGCCAGCAGCTCAACCGGGACGCCCCAGAGCGAGCAGTACTTC.

This clone was seen a few times. Possible read error: a much larger clone is one base away. The chain combines TRBV10-3 with TRBJ2-3; TRBD2 is a possible D gene (6 bases). Germline CDR1 is ENHRY and CDR2 is SYGVKD. Trimming shortened V by 6 bases and J by 3 bases, and 13 bases separated the two germline ends. The CDR3 sequence is 14 residues long. Written as DNA, the CDR3 is TGTGCCATCAGACGGGTAGCGGCTACAGATACGCAGTATTTT. Encoded protein: CAIRRVAATDTQYF.

There are a few counts of this clone. This chain joins TRBV30 and TRBJ2-7; 8 nucleotides match TRBD1. In germline, CDR1 is GTSNPN, CDR2 SVGIG (reference sequence). The J segment lost 7 bases and the V segment lost 7 bases, leaving 9 bases of the junction unmatched. The CDR3 loop spans 12 amino acids. The CDR3 here is CASRTGRLEQYF. The CDR3 nucleotides read TGTGCCTCGAGGACAGGGAGGCTGGAGCAGTACTTC.

The chain uses TRBV5-4 and TRBJ2-6; 7 positions agree with TRBD1. V gave up 5 bases and J gave up 4 bases; unmatched junction bases: 6. Germline lookup yields CDR1 SGHNT and CDR2 YYREEE (reference sequence). This CDR3 contains 15 residues. CDR3 in amino acids: CASSQDRPGANVLTF. CDR3 in DNA: TGTGCCAGCAGTCAGGACAGGCCCGGGGCCAACGTCCTGACTTTC.

The sample holds a few counts of this clone. The chain has TRBV19 and TRBJ2-3; D ambiguous. This CDR3 is 11 amino acids long. CDR1 is LNHDA and CDR2 is SQIVND in the germline V gene (reference sequence). V shed 8 bases and J shed 5 bases, with 8 bases lying between them. The CDR3 spells CASLAGDTQYF. CDR3 sequence (DNA): TGTGCCAGTTTGGCCGGAGATACGCAGTATTTT.

The chain employs TRBV7-2 and TRBJ2-6; 8 bases match TRBD2. Germline lookup yields CDR1 SGHTA and CDR2 FQGNSA. The CDR3 is 19 amino acids. Trimming at V came to 1 base and at J to 2 bases, leaving 10 bases not matched to a gene. This CDR3 is CASSLVFTGGLAGANVLTF. CDR3 in DNA: TGTGCCAGCAGCTTAGTTTTTACGGGAGGGCTCGCTGGGGCCAACGTCCTGACTTTC. Full variable domain (outside the CDR3, taken from reference TRBV7-2 and TRBJ2-6): GAGVSQSPSNKVTEKGKDVELRCDPISGHTALYWYRQSLGQGLEFLIYFQGNSAPDKSGLPSDRFSAERTGGSVSTLTIQRTQQEDSAVYLCASSLVFTGGLAGANVLTFGAGSRLTVL.

This sequence joins TRBV28 and TRBJ2-2; either TRBD1 or TRBD2 may supply D (5 bases each). Germline V CDR1 and CDR2: MDHEN, SYDVKM. The CDR3 totals 10 residues. Trimming shortened V by 8 bases and J by 13 bases, and 11 bases separated the two germline ends. CDR3 nucleotides: TGTGCCAGCGGGGGAGAACTGCTGTTTTTT. Encoded protein: CASGGELLFF.

This clone was seen a handful of times. The chain uses TRBV11-2 and TRBJ1-4, with a tentative D call TRBD1 (5 bases). The CDR3 spans 15 residues. The V gene's germline CDR1 is SGHAT and CDR2 FQNNGV. Trimming removed 2 bases at V and 8 bases at J, with 15 bases between. The CDR3 DNA is TGTGCCAGCAGCTTAACGACAGACTTGAGGGAAAAACTGTTTTTT. Its protein product is CASSLTTDLREKLFF.

This clone was detected ten times or more. The gene calls are TRBV29-1 and TRBJ2-5, with TRBD1 as a possible D gene (6 bases). V lost 5 bases, J lost 2 bases, and 15 bases lay in between. This CDR3 has 14 amino acids. Germline loops: CDR1 SQVTM, CDR2 ANQGSEA. CDR3 region: CSVQSIDRQETQYF. CDR3 nucleotides: TGCAGCGTTCAGTCTATAGACAGGCAAGAGACCCAGTACTTC.

V is TRBV30 and J is TRBJ1-3; D is unresolved. Germline assignment: CDR1 GTSNPN and CDR2 SVGIG (reference sequence). The CDR3 has 10 residues. V lost 3 bases, J lost 5 bases, and 2 bases lay in between. The DNA for the CDR3 is TGTGCCTGGAGGAGAAACACCATATATTTT. Its translation is CAWRRNTIYF. The full variable domain, rest sourced from reference TRBV30 and TRBJ1-3, is SQTIHQWPATLVQPVGSPLSLECTVEGTSNPNLYWYRQAAGRGLQLLFYSVGIGQISSEVPQNLSASRPQDRQFILSSKKLLLSDSGFYLCAWRRNTIYFGEGSWLTVV.

This clone showed up just a few times. The CDR3 protein is CASNRPGLVSSTDTQYF. In DNA, the CDR3 is TGTGCCAGCAATCGACCGGGACTAGTATCTAGCACAGATACGCAGTATTTT. The chain recombines TRBV28 with TRBJ2-3; 8 nucleotides align to TRBD2. In germline, CDR1 is MDHEN, CDR2 SYDVKM. Unmatched junction bases numbered 12, after V lost 7 bases and J lost 0 bases. The CDR3 is 17 amino acids.

The gene calls are TRBV5-6 and TRBJ1-3; D might be TRBD1 (6 bases). The germline V gene has CDR1 SGHDT and CDR2 YYEEEE. This CDR3 has 16 amino acids. The V and J ends lost 4 bases and 0 bases respectively, with 14 bases between them. Here the CDR3 reads CASSEDRSNSGNTIYF. In nucleotides, the CDR3 is TGTGCCAGCAGCGAGGACAGATCAAACTCTGGAAACACCATATATTTT.

The table lists this clone with a few counts. The chain recombines TRBV6-1 with TRBJ2-7; no clear D gene. The CDR3 contains 12 residues. CDR1 MNHNS and CDR2 SASEGT come from the germline V gene. V was trimmed by 8 bases and J by 3 bases, leaving 11 bases between them. CDR3 region: CASGQAVYEQYF. Here the CDR3 DNA reads TGTGCCAGCGGGCAGGCTGTCTACGAGCAGTACTTC.

The chain's CDR3 is CASRRQGAYEQYF. The DNA of the CDR3 is TGTGCCAGTAGGAGACAGGGGGCCTACGAGCAGTACTTC. The chain uses TRBV19 and TRBJ2-7; 9 nucleotides agree with TRBD1. With 6 bases clipped from V and 2 bases from J, the junction kept 2 bases outside the gene matches. Germline values: CDR1 LNHDA, CDR2 SQIVND (reference sequence). The CDR3 length is 13 residues. Full variable domain (rest looked up from reference TRBV19 and TRBJ2-7): DGGITQSPKYLFRKEGQNVTLSCEQNLNHDAMYWYRQDPGQGLRLIYYSQIVNDFQKGDIAEGYSVSREKKESFPLTVTSAQKNPTAFYLCASRRQGAYEQYFGPGTRLTVT.

This clone has only a few counts. Its ends do not fully match the called genes, so a read error is possible. This chain connects TRBV25-1 to TRBJ2-7; D call uncertain. The germline gives CDR1 MGHDK, CDR2 SYGVNS. The CDR3 is 14 residues long. CDR3 residues: CASSQPGASSEQYF. DNA for the CDR3: TGTGCCAGCAGTCAGCCGGGCGCCTCCTCCGAGCAGTACTTC.